This TCR beta chain was recorded in a study of metastatic and nonmetastatic thyroid tumors. Across the whole study: For malignant and benign thyroid patients, tumor or nodule tissue and blood were the sources whose repertoires were compared.

This clone has a count of ten or more. Its antigen is undetermined. Nobody among the patients had been given any treatment before thyroid surgery. Findings and limits, study-wide: In both blood and tumor samples, TCR beta diversity was reported significantly higher for malignant than benign nodules.

In the source study's methods: The study took CDR3 differences across clinicopathological groups and made a distant-metastasis classifier for papillary thyroid cancer from them. TCRdb called clones again from the PCR reads with MiXCR. The authors' filters were not applied to this entry. The table records 25,000 to 35,000 clones, 20% to 30% of them present only once. Germline-derived CDR1 and CDR2 are MNHNS and SASEGT. Between the trimmed V and J ends, which lost 10 bases and 4 bases, there was a span of 17 bases. The CDR3 covers 14 residues. This sequence joins TRBV6-1 and TRBJ2-1; D tentatively reads TRBD1 or TRBD2 (6 bases each). Sequenced sample: blood. This TCR derives from a female donor with papillary thyroid cancer or a benign thyroid nodule (not recorded which). Some clones in this sample may be carry-over from other donors' samples. The CDR3 protein is CATFGGGGYNEQFF. CDR3 in DNA: TGTGCCACCTTCGGGGGCGGAGGATACAATGAGCAGTTCTTC.